This TCR beta chain was identified during a study of T-cell memory formation after mild COVID-19. The CDR3 totals 18 residues. Germline V gene data show CDR1 as SGHRS and CDR2 as YFSETQ. Trimming removed 0 bases at V and 1 base at J, with 19 bases between. This clonotype showed up many times. Each CDR3 protein is one row after TCRdb ran MiXCR on the 5' RACE reads. In the table there are about 350,000 distinct CDR3 sequences, approximately 15% of which are singletons. The sequence derives from a man aged 18 to 29 who had mild COVID-19 (a few samples of this study predate the infection). Cell type and time point are not known. Sequenced material: PBMCs or a T cell subset sorted from them (not recorded which). The chain is built from TRBV5-1 and TRBJ1-2; possibly TRBD1 for D (6 bases). The CDR3 reads CASSLAAPGQKLNYGYTF. CDR3 nucleotide sequence: TGCGCCAGCAGCTTGGCGGCCCCCGGACAGAAACTTAACTATGGCTACACCTTC.